The rows below give T cell receptor beta chains drawn from one sample of a study of beta chain features in type 1 diabetes. Repertoires were generated with immunoSEQ multiplex PCR, while TCRdb's copy carries only in-frame clones and drops some. Here the sample spans 40,000 to 45,000 clones, 66% being singletons. Input material: Tregs from blood. These receptors were taken from a woman aged 18-35 years with type 1 diabetes. Both conserved end residues are part of each CDR3. The D gene is left open where the match is weak. A row's size may be missing; if present it is once, few, many or a size class.

d_gene	v_gene	j_gene	abundance	CDR3aa	CDR3nt
TRBD1	TRBV19	TRBJ2-7	-	CASSIAGGYYEQYF	TGTGCCAGTAGTATAGCAGGGGGCTACTACGAGCAGTACTTC
TRBD1	TRBV25-1	TRBJ2-7	-	CASSTNRPGQGYEQYF	TGTGCCAGCAGTACGAACCGCCCGGGACAGGGCTACGAGCAGTACTTC
-	TRBV7-9	TRBJ1-4	-	CASSLSELNEKLFF	TGTGCCAGCAGCTTATCCGAGCTTAATGAAAAACTGTTTTTT
-	TRBV5-8	TRBJ1-2	-	CASSLADRHYGYTF	TGTGCCAGCAGCTTGGCCGACAGGCACTATGGCTACACCTTC
TRBD1	TRBV5-5	TRBJ1-5	-	CASSLQGSGNQPQHF	TGTGCCAGCAGCTTACAGGGGTCTGGCAATCAGCCCCAGCATTTT
TRBD1	TRBV5-1	TRBJ2-7	-	CASSLEKGGADYEQYF	TGCGCCAGCAGCTTGGAGAAAGGGGGCGCTGACTACGAGCAGTACTTC
TRBD1	TRBV5-4	TRBJ1-1	few	CASSPMTGLGEAFF	TGTGCCAGCAGCCCAATGACAGGGCTCGGTGAAGCTTTCTTT
-	TRBV28	TRBJ2-7	-	CASSFGWYEQYF	TGTGCCAGCAGTTTTGGCTGGTACGAGCAGTACTTC
TRBD1	TRBV6-6	TRBJ2-7	-	CASSYKTGGAYEQYF	TGTGCCAGCAGTTACAAGACAGGGGGGGCCTACGAGCAGTACTTC
-	TRBV7-2	TRBJ1-2	few	CASSFSQGRGYTF	TGTGCCAGCAGCTTTTCACAGGGTCGCGGCTACACCTTC
TRBD1	TRBV19	TRBJ2-7	-	CASRPGQGLTYEQYF	TGTGCCAGTCGACCGGGACAGGGATTAACCTACGAGCAGTACTTC
TRBD1	TRBV7-2	TRBJ2-5	-	CASSSGQGPWEQYF	TGTGCCAGCAGCTCCGGACAGGGACCATGGGAGCAGTACTTC
-	TRBV7-8	TRBJ1-1	once	CASSSRGWLNTEAFF	TGTGCCAGCAGCTCCCGGGGGTGGTTGAACACTGAAGCTTTCTTT
TRBD1	TRBV6-1	TRBJ2-1	-	CASRKGQGTNEQFF	TGTGCCAGCAGGAAGGGACAGGGGACCAATGAGCAGTTCTTC
-	TRBV6-5	TRBJ2-5	-	CASSPGETQYF	TGTGCCAGCAGTCCAGGGGAGACCCAGTACTTC
-	TRBV2	TRBJ1-4	medium-sized	CASRTAEKLFF	TGTGCCAGCCGGACAGCTGAAAAACTGTTTTTT
-	TRBV18	TRBJ1-5	few	CASSPRGGEQPQHF	TGTGCCAGCTCGCCGCGGGGGGGGGAGCAGCCCCAGCATTTT
-	TRBV11-1	TRBJ2-7	-	CASSFKPTGVYEQYF	TGTGCCAGCAGCTTTAAACCTACGGGGGTCTACGAGCAGTACTTC
-	TRBV30	TRBJ1-2	-	CAWTGLSGYGYTF	TGTGCCTGGACCGGACTAAGTGGCTATGGCTACACCTTC
-	TRBV10-2	TRBJ2-1	-	CASIFGAAITGEQFF	TGCGCCAGCATTTTTGGCGCGGCAATAACAGGGGAGCAGTTCTTC
-	TRBV7-2	TRBJ2-4	few	CASSLAQTKNIQYF	TGTGCCAGCAGCTTAGCACAAACCAAAAACATTCAGTACTTC
-	TRBV29-1	TRBJ2-1	once	CSVGQSEQFF	TGCAGCGTTGGACAGAGTGAGCAGTTCTTC
TRBD1	TRBV6-1	TRBJ1-1	-	CASRTLQGAVTEAFF	TGTGCCAGCAGAACTCTACAGGGGGCGGTCACTGAAGCTTTCTTT
TRBD1	TRBV18	TRBJ2-7	-	CASSPLTGSHEQYF	TGTGCCAGCTCACCTTTGACAGGGTCCCACGAGCAGTACTTC
TRBD1	TRBV2	TRBJ1-1	-	CASSEEGQTNTEAFF	TGTGCCAGCAGTGAAGAGGGACAGACAAACACTGAAGCTTTCTTT
-	TRBV7-7	TRBJ2-5	few	CASSSGQGLETQYF	TGTGCCAGCAGTTCCGGTCAGGGACTAGAGACCCAGTACTTC
-	TRBV7-9	TRBJ1-1	-	CASTYRLNTEAFF	TGTGCCAGCACCTACCGCTTGAACACTGAAGCTTTCTTT
TRBD2	TRBV6-1	TRBJ2-4	-	CASIDSGGTDIQYF	TGTGCCAGCATTGACAGCGGGGGGACCGACATTCAGTACTTC
TRBD1	TRBV15	TRBJ1-2	-	CATSPQHGTGGGYTF	TGTGCCACCAGCCCACAACACGGGACAGGGGGTGGCTACACCTTC
-	TRBV30	TRBJ2-7	once	CASIYPRAVTYEQYF	TGTGCCTCCATTTACCCGAGGGCGGTAACCTACGAGCAGTACTTC
TRBD1	TRBV5-1	TRBJ2-1	-	CASSWGPDRYNEQFF	TGCGCCAGCAGCTGGGGCCCGGACAGGTACAATGAGCAGTTCTTC
-	TRBV2	TRBJ1-6	-	CASREVLDSPLHF	TGTGCCAGCAGGGAGGTATTGGATTCACCCCTCCACTTT
TRBD2	TRBV6-1	TRBJ2-3	-	CASSEVGGRATDTQYF	TGTGCCAGCAGTGAAGTGGGCGGGAGGGCCACAGATACGCAGTATTTT
-	TRBV10-3	TRBJ2-5	-	CAISGGLQETQYF	TGTGCCATCAGTGGCGGACTTCAAGAGACCCAGTACTTC
TRBD2	TRBV14	TRBJ2-2	-	CASSPSGSFTGELFF	TGTGCCAGCAGCCCGAGCGGGAGCTTCACCGGGGAGCTGTTTTTT
-	TRBV9	TRBJ2-1	-	CASSVMASADNEQFF	TGTGCCAGCAGCGTAATGGCTAGCGCGGACAATGAGCAGTTCTTC
TRBD2	TRBV28	TRBJ2-1	-	CASTGLVRLHEQFF	TGTGCCAGCACCGGACTAGTCCGCCTCCATGAGCAGTTCTTC
-	TRBV6-7	TRBJ1-5	-	CASSGQSNQPQHF	TGTGCCAGCAGCGGACAGAGCAATCAGCCCCAGCATTTT
TRBD2	TRBV6-5	TRBJ2-1	-	CASSYSKRGNEQFF	TGTGCCAGCAGTTACTCGAAGCGGGGAAATGAGCAGTTCTTC
-	TRBV5-4	TRBJ2-7	-	CASSLGQGRYEQYF	TGTGCCAGCAGCTTGGGGCAGGGGCGGTACGAGCAGTACTTC
-	TRBV4-3	TRBJ2-6	-	CANYSGQSSGANVLTF	TGCGCCAACTACTCCGGACAGTCCTCTGGGGCCAACGTCCTGACTTTC
-	TRBV18	TRBJ2-1	-	CASSPSYNEQFF	TGTGCCAGCTCACCATCATACAATGAGCAGTTCTTC
-	TRBV29-1	TRBJ1-2	few	CSVRGGGYTF	TGCAGCGTTAGGGGGGGTGGCTACACCTTC
-	TRBV7-3	TRBJ2-2	-	CASRPQGTGELFF	TGTGCCAGCAGGCCTCAGGGCACCGGGGAGCTGTTTTTT
TRBD1	TRBV4-3	TRBJ2-3	few	CASSHGQGSDTQYF	TGCGCCAGCAGCCACGGACAGGGCTCAGATACGCAGTATTTT
-	TRBV7-2	TRBJ2-7	few	CASSGAGGASYEQYF	TGTGCCAGCAGCGGAGCGGGCGGGGCCTCCTACGAGCAGTACTTC
-	TRBV10-3	TRBJ1-5	few	CAISETVGNQPQHF	TGTGCCATCAGTGAGACGGTGGGCAATCAGCCCCAGCATTTT
TRBD2	TRBV15	TRBJ2-7	few	CATSRVPSGTSYEQYF	TGTGCCACCAGCAGAGTTCCTAGCGGGACCTCCTACGAGCAGTACTTC
-	TRBV18	TRBJ1-1	few	CASSPRGDTEAFF	TGTGCCAGCTCACCCAGGGGAGACACTGAAGCTTTCTTT
TRBD1	TRBV6-6	TRBJ1-1	-	CASSWGDSTEAFF	TGTGCCAGCAGTTGGGGGGACAGCACTGAAGCTTTCTTT
-	TRBV18	TRBJ2-5	-	CASSPFVGQKTQYF	TGTGCCAGCTCACCCTTCGTAGGACAGAAGACCCAGTACTTC
TRBD1	TRBV14	TRBJ2-2	few	CASSHVDRGNTGELFF	TGTGCCAGCAGCCATGTGGACAGGGGGAACACCGGGGAGCTGTTTTTT
TRBD1	TRBV28	TRBJ1-5	-	CASTTGTGVNQPQHF	TGTGCCAGCACTACCGGGACAGGGGTAAATCAGCCCCAGCATTTT
-	TRBV4-2	TRBJ2-3	-	CASSLTGGPGLASPISTDTQYF	TGTGCCAGCAGCCTGACAGGGGGCCCGGGACTAGCGTCCCCCATTAGCACAGATACGCAGTATTTT
TRBD1	TRBV5-1	TRBJ2-7	few	CASSSGQTYEQYF	TGCGCCAGCAGCTCGGGACAGACCTACGAGCAGTACTTC
-	TRBV5-1	TRBJ2-7	-	CASSVGVGSSYEQYF	TGCGCCAGCAGCGTTGGCGTGGGCAGCTCCTACGAGCAGTACTTC
-	TRBV20-1	TRBJ2-2	-	CSARGAGELFF	TGCAGTGCTAGAGGAGCCGGGGAGCTGTTTTTT